This paragraph covers one T cell receptor beta chain sequence. The sample belongs to a study of blood T cell repertoires in COVID-19. The wider study: PBMCs, B-cell-depleted T cells, or T cells provided the cDNA or gDNA that made up the material.

There are 13 residues in the CDR3. The germline V and J ends were trimmed by 2 bases and 2 bases, with 7 bases remaining between them. Germline CDR1 and CDR2: KGHSH and LQKENI. TCRdb keeps only in-frame clones here, not all; method: immunoSEQ multiplex PCR. The sample has over 50,000 clones, approximately 83% seen once. Sequencing was performed on peripheral blood. The rearrangement uses TRBV18 and TRBJ2-7; D is uncertain. The sequence came from a human donor in a cohort sampled during active COVID-19. The CDR3 DNA reads TGTGCCAGCTCACCAAGAGAAACCTACGAGCAGTACTTC. Its protein product is CASSPRETYEQYF.